These 10 T cell receptor beta chains share one sample of origin, sequenced in a study of metastatic and nonmetastatic thyroid tumors. TCRdb reanalyzed the PCR reads via MiXCR. Of around 19,000 clones in the sample, around 11% are singletons; the top ten hold around 7.3%. All patients were untreated before thyroid surgery. Sequenced: blood. The receptor set was obtained from a female donor with papillary thyroid cancer or a benign thyroid nodule (not recorded which). Some clones in this sample may be carry-over from other donors' samples.

The V gene is TRBV28, the J gene TRBJ2-7, with 9 positions matching TRBD2. The CDR3 spans 15 residues. Germline V gene sequence: CDR1 MDHEN, CDR2 SYDVKM. V lost 3 bases to trimming and J lost 2 bases; unmatched junction nucleotides: 5. The CDR3 loop is CASSLGLAGTYEQYF. CDR3 DNA: TGTGCCAGCAGTTTGGGGCTAGCGGGGACCTACGAGCAGTACTTC. Based on the CDR3 plus reference TRBV28 and TRBJ2-7, the full variable domain is DVKVTQSSRYLVKRTGEKVFLECVQDMDHENMFWYRQDPGLGLRLIYFSYDVKMKEKGDIPEGYSVSREKKERFSLILESASTNQTSMYLCASSLGLAGTYEQYFGPGTRLTVT.

The table lists this clone with many counts. The rearrangement uses TRBV6-2 or TRBV6-3 and TRBJ2-3; 10 bases agree with TRBD2. The CDR3 spans 20 residues. CDR1 and CDR2 from the germline V gene are MNHEY and SVGEGT. The V segment lost 2 bases and the J segment 1 base; nucleotides outside the gene matches: 15. The CDR3 DNA reads TGTGCCAGCAGTTACGAGTCTGGGAGCGGGAGGGCCCCTGGCACAGATACGCAGTATTTT. It translates to CASSYESGSGRAPGTDTQYF.

This clone is termed medium-sized. V is TRBV6-2 or TRBV6-3 and J is TRBJ1-2; D is ambiguous. Looked up from germline, CDR1 is MNHEY and CDR2 is SVGEGT. The CDR3 covers 14 residues. Trimming stripped 3 bases from V and 6 bases from J, with 14 bases between. The CDR3: CASSYLVGTDGYTF. The CDR3 bases are TGTGCCAGCAGTTATCTTGTGGGTACCGATGGCTACACCTTC.

This clone is judged medium-sized. The chain has TRBV6-2 or TRBV6-3 and TRBJ2-1, with 9 bases that match TRBD2. The CDR3 spans 16 residues. The germline V gene encodes CDR1 MNHEY and CDR2 SVGEGT. The V segment lost 2 bases and the J segment 5 bases; nucleotides outside the gene matches: 7. In DNA, the CDR3 is TGTGCCAGCAGTTACCTAGCGGGAAGGTACCACAATGAGCAGTTCTTC. Protein product: CASSYLAGRYHNEQFF.

This clone showed up many times. The rearrangement links TRBV9 to TRBJ2-7; 7 bases map to TRBD1. CDR1 and CDR2 (germline): SGDLS, YYNGEE. Trimming removed 0 bases from V and 2 bases from J; junction bases left unmatched: 2. The CDR3 spans 14 residues. The CDR3 DNA sequence: TGTGCCAGCAGCGTAGGACAGGGAGCCTACGAGCAGTACTTC. This codes for CASSVGQGAYEQYF. Full variable domain (remainder filled in from reference TRBV9 and TRBJ2-7): DSGVTQTPKHLITATGQRVTLRCSPRSGDLSVYWYQQSLDQGLQFLIQYYNGEERAKGNILERFSAQQFPDLHSELNLSSLELGDSALYFCASSVGQGAYEQYFGPGTRLTVT.

This clone was seen repeatedly, ten times or more. V and J are TRBV19 and TRBJ1-1, with TRBD1 as a possible D gene (6 bases). This CDR3 region has 14 residues. Trimming removed 5 bases at V and 4 bases at J, with 14 bases between. CDR1 and CDR2 from the germline V gene are LNHDA and SQIVND (reference sequence). CDR3 coding DNA: TGTGCCAGTAGTTCGACAGGTTCGTTCACTGAAGCTTTCTTT. Its protein product is CASSSTGSFTEAFF. The variable domain in full, with the rest retrieved from reference TRBV19 and TRBJ1-1, is DGGITQSPKYLFRKEGQNVTLSCEQNLNHDAMYWYRQDPGQGLRLIYYSQIVNDFQKGDIAEGYSVSREKKESFPLTVTSAQKNPTAFYLCASSSTGSFTEAFFGQGTRLTVV.

This clone was detected many times. V and J are TRBV19 and TRBJ2-3; 7 bases are shared with TRBD2. Trimming removed 0 bases from V and 5 bases from J; junction bases left unmatched: 11. The CDR3 totals 17 residues. Germline V gene lookup returns CDR1 LNHDA and CDR2 SQIVND (reference sequence). The CDR3 is CASSIEAAGAPQDTQYF. The CDR3 DNA sequence: TGTGCCAGTAGTATAGAAGCCGCGGGAGCTCCTCAAGATACGCAGTATTTT.

This clone was recorded at least ten times. The chain combines TRBV30 with TRBJ2-3; D not resolved. Germline V gives CDR1 GTSNPN, CDR2 SVGIG (reference sequence). CDR3 length: 14 amino acids. V lost 1 base to trimming and J lost 4 bases, with 12 bases between them. This chain's CDR3 is CAWSGPQESDTQYF. CDR3 nucleotide sequence: TGTGCCTGGAGTGGACCCCAGGAGTCAGATACGCAGTATTTT.

This chain uses TRBV30 with TRBJ2-2, with TRBD2 matching over 8 bases. Looked up from germline, CDR1 is GTSNPN and CDR2 is SVGIG (reference sequence). The CDR3 covers 17 residues. Trimming removed 0 bases from V and 0 bases from J; junction bases left unmatched: 6. Here the CDR3 DNA reads TGTGCCTGGAGTGTACCGCGGGGGGCGGCGAACACCGGGGAGCTGTTTTTT. As protein: CAWSVPRGAANTGELFF.

This clone has a count of ten or more. The V call is TRBV20-1, the J call TRBJ2-7; D possibly corresponds to TRBD2 (6 bases). This CDR3 has 13 residues. Germline CDR1 is DFQATT and CDR2 is SNEGSKA (reference sequence). Trimming left V 6 bases short and J 2 bases short, with 14 bases between. In DNA, the CDR3 is TGCAGTGCCCCCGGGGGATTTGCCTACGAGCAGTACTTC. It yields the protein CSAPGGFAYEQYF.